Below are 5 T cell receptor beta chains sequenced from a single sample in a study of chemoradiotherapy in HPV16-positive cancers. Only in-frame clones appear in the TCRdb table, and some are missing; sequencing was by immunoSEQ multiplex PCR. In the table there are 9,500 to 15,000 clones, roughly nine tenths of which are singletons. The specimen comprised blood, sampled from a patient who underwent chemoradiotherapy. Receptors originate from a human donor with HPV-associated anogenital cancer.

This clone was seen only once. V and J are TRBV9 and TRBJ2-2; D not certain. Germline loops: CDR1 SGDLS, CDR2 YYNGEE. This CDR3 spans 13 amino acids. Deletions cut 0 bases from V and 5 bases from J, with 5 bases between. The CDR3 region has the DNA TGTGCCAGCAGCGTAGATATGACCGGGGAGCTGTTTTTT. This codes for CASSVDMTGELFF. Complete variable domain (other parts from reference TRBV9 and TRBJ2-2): DSGVTQTPKHLITATGQRVTLRCSPRSGDLSVYWYQQSLDQGLQFLIQYYNGEERAKGNILERFSAQQFPDLHSELNLSSLELGDSALYFCASSVDMTGELFFGEGSRLTVL.

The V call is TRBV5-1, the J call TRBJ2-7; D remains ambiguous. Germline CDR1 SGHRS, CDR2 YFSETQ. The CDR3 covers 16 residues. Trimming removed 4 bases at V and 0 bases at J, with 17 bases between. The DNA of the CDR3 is TGCGCCAGCAGCCCCACTATGACATTCAGCTCCTACGAGCAGTACTTC. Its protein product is CASSPTMTFSSYEQYF.

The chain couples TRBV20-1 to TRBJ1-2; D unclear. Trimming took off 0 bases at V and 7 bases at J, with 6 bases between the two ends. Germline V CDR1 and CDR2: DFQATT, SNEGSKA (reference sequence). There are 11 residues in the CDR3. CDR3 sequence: CSARENAGYTF. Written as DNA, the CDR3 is TGCAGTGCTAGAGAGAATGCTGGCTACACCTTC.

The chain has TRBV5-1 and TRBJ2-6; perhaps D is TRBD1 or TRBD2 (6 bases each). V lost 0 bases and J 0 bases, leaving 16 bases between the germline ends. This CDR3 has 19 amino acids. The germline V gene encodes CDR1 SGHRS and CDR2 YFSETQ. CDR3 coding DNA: TGCGCCAGCAGCTTGGATGAAGGGGGGCTCCCCTCTGGGGCCAACGTCCTGACTTTC. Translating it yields CASSLDEGGLPSGANVLTF. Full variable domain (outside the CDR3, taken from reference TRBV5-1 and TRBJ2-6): KAGVTQTPRYLIKTRGQQVTLSCSPISGHRSVSWYQQTPGQGLQFLFEYFSETQRNKGNFPGRFSGRQFSNSRSEMNVSTLELGDSALYLCASSLDEGGLPSGANVLTFGAGSRLTVL.

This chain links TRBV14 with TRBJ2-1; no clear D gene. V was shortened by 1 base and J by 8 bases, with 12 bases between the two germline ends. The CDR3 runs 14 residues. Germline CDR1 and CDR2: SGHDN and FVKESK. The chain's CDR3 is CASSQGYRRDEQFF. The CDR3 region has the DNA TGTGCCAGCAGCCAAGGCTACCGAAGGGATGAGCAGTTCTTC.